The sequence of this TCR beta chain was determined in a study of blood T cell repertoires in COVID-19. On the study more broadly: PBMCs, B-cell-depleted T cells, or T cells provided the cDNA or gDNA that made up the material.

This table comes from immunoSEQ multiplex PCR, and its TCRdb copy is limited to in-frame clones, with some not included. The data show 300,000 to 350,000 clones, with roughly 90% seen just once and around 4.3% held by the top ten. This CDR3 has 15 amino acids. Germline V CDR1 and CDR2: MDHEN, SYDVKM. V was clipped by 5 bases and J by 4 bases; unmatched bases: 5. V is TRBV28 and J is TRBJ2-5; 12 bases map to TRBD1. Sequenced sample: PBMCs or T cells enriched from blood (not recorded which). The TCR comes from a woman aged 18 to 35 with acute COVID-19. CDR3 nucleotides: TGTGCCAGCAGTGGCCGGGACAGGGGGCGAGAGACCCAGTACTTC. Translated, it gives CASSGRDRGRETQYF.